This T cell receptor (beta chain) was observed in a study of shared clonotypes between healthy human individuals. Study-wide findings and caveats: All-four-donor shared clonotypes had higher generation probabilities than non-shared clonotypes did.

This clone was detected a few times. The antigen is unknown. Other nucleotide sequences in the sample specify the same CDR3. Some clones are missing from TCRdb's copy, which holds only in-frame ones; the method was immunoSEQ multiplex PCR. The sample holds 650,000 to 700,000 clones, about 92% seen once. The sequenced sample was memory CD8+ T cells from PBMCs. Indicated subset: CD45RO+ cells pooled with CCR7-negative TemRA cells. The receptor was isolated from a man aged 18 to 30 in good health. Some clones in this sample may be carry-over from other donors' samples.

The chain's CDR3 is CASSLQGAYEQYF. DNA of the CDR3: TGTGCCAGCAGCTTACAGGGGGCCTACGAGCAGTACTTC. This sequence joins TRBV7-9 and TRBJ2-7, with 7 nucleotides matching TRBD1. Germline V lookup: CDR1 SEHNR, CDR2 FQNEAQ (reference sequence). The V gene end was trimmed by 2 bases and the J gene end by 2 bases; junction bases not matched to a gene: 0. The CDR3 has 13 amino acids. Combining the CDR3 with reference TRBV7-9 and TRBJ2-7 gives the whole variable domain DTGVSQNPRHKITKRGQNVTFRCDPISEHNRLYWYRQTLGQGPEFLTYFQNEAQLEKSRLLSDRFSAERPKGSFSTLEIQRTEQGDSAMYLCASSLQGAYEQYFGPGTRLTVT.